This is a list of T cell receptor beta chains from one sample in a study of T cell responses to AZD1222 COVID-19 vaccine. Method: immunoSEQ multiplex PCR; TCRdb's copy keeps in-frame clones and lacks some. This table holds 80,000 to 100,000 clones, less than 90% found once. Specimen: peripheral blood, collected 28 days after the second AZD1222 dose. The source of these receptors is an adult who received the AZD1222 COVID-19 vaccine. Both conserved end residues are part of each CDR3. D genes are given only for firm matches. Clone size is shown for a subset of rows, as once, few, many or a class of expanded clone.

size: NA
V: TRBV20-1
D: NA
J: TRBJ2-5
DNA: TGCAGTGCGACGGATGAAGAGACCCAGTACTTC
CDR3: CSATDEETQYF

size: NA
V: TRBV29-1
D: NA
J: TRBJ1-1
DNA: TGCAGCGTGCCCTTGGGCAGCGAAGCTTTCTTT
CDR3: CSVPLGSEAFF

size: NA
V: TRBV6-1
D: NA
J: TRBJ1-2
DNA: TGTGCCAGCAGTGAAGCGCAAACCGGGGGCAGAAACTATGGCTACACCTTC
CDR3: CASSEAQTGGRNYGYTF

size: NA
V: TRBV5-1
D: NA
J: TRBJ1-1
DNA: TGCGCCAGCAGCTCTGCGAACCGGAACACTGAAGCTTTCTTT
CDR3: CASSSANRNTEAFF

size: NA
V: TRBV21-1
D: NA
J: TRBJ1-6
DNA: TGTGCCAGCAGCAAAAGGCGAGAAGGGGTGAATTCACCCCTCCACTTT
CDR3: CASSKRREGVNSPLHF

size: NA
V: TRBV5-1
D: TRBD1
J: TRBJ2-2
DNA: TGCGCCAGCAAGGGACAGGGGATGTCCGGGGAGCTGTTTTTT
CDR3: CASKGQGMSGELFF

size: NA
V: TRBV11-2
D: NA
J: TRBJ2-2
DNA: TGTGCCAGCAGCTTAGCAGGGGCCGGGGAGCTGTTTTTT
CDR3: CASSLAGAGELFF

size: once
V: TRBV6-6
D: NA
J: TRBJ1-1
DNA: TGTGCCAGCATAAGCCTAACCCAGAACACTGAAGCTTTCTTT
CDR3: CASISLTQNTEAFF

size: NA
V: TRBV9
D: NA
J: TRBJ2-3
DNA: TGTGCCAGCAGCGTAGCCGACTACTCTAGGACAGATACGCAGTATTTT
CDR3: CASSVADYSRTDTQYF

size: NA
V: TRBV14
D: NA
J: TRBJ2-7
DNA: TGTGCCAGCAGAGGTAGCGGACCCTACGAGCAGTACTTC
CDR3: CASRGSGPYEQYF

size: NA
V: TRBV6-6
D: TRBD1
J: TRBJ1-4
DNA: TGTGCCAGCAGACTCCGACAGGGCGGGAGTGAAAAACTGTTTTTT
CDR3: CASRLRQGGSEKLFF

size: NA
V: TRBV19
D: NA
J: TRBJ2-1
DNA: TGTGCCAGTAGAACAGGGGCTTGGGAGGGTGAGCAGTTCTTC
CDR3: CASRTGAWEGEQFF

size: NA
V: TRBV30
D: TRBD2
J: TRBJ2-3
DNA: TGTGCCTGGAATGGACTAGCGAGCACAGATACGCAGTATTTT
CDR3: CAWNGLASTDTQYF

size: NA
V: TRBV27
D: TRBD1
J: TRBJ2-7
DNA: TGTGCCAGCAGTCCAGGGACCGGGACAGCTTCCTACGAGCAGTACTTC
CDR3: CASSPGTGTASYEQYF

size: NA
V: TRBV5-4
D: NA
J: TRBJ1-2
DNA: TGTGCCAGCAGCTTGGAGGTTGGGTATGGCTACACCTTC
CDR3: CASSLEVGYGYTF

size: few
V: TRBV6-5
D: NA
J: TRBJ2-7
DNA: TGTGCCAGCACCTCGCACTACGAGCAGTACTTC
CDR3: CASTSHYEQYF

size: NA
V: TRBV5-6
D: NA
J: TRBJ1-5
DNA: TGTGCCAGCAGCTTGCGGGGAGGGATGCAGCCCCAGCATTTT
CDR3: CASSLRGGMQPQHF

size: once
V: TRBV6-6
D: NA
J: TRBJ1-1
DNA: TGTGCCAGCAGCTTAGGCCGGAACACTGAAGCTTTCTTT
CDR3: CASSLGRNTEAFF

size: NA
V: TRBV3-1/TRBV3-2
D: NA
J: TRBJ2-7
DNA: TGTGCCAGCAGCCACGGGACCAACCTTCCCTTAGGGCAGTACTTC
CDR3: CASSHGTNLPLGQYF

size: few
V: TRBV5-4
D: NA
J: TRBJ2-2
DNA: TGTGCCAGCAGCTCAAACACCGGGGAGCTGTTTTTT
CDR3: CASSSNTGELFF

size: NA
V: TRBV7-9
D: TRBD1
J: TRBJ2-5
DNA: TGTGCCAGCAGCTTAGGGACAGGGGGAGAGACCCAGTACTTC
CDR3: CASSLGTGGETQYF

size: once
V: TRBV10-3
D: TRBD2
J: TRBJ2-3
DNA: TGTGCCATCCGTCGGGGGGGGAGCACAGATACGCAGTATTTT
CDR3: CAIRRGGSTDTQYF

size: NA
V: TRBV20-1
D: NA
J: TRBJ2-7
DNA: TGCAGTGCTAATCGGGACGAGCAGTACTTC
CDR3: CSANRDEQYF

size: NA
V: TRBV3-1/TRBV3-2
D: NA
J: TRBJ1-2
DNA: TGTGCCAGCAGCCAAGCCAGGGGTGGCTACACCTTC
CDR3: CASSQARGGYTF

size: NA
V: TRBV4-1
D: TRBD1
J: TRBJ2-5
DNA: TGCGCCAGCAGCCAGACAGGGGCCCAAGAGACCCAGTACTTC
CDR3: CASSQTGAQETQYF

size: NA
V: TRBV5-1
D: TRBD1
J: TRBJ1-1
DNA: TGCGCCAGCAGCTTGGATCTTCGGACAGGGGGCGAAGCTTTCTTT
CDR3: CASSLDLRTGGEAFF

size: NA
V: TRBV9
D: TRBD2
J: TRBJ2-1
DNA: TGTGCCAGCAGCGTGGGGAGCGGGGGGTACAATGAGCAGTTCTTC
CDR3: CASSVGSGGYNEQFF

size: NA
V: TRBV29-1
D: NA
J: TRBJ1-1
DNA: TGCAGCGTTCGAAAAGTGAACACTGAAGCTTTCTTT
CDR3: CSVRKVNTEAFF

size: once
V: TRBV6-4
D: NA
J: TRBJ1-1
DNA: TGTGCCAGCAGTGAAGGTCGGAACACTGAAGCTTTCTTT
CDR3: CASSEGRNTEAFF

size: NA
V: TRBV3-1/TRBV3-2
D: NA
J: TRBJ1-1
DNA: TGTGCCAGCAGCCAGACTTCTGAAGCTTTCTTT
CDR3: CASSQTSEAFF

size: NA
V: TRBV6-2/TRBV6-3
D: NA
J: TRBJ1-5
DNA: TGTGCCAGCAGTTACTCAACGGGGCGCCGTCATCAGCCCCAGCATTTT
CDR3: CASSYSTGRRHQPQHF

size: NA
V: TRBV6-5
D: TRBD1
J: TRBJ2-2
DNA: TGTGCCAGCAGTTACCCCAGGGGGACCGGGGAGCTGTTTTTT
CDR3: CASSYPRGTGELFF

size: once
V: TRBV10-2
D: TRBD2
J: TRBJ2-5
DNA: TGCGCCAGCAGTGAGTATACTAGCGGGGGCCCCTACCAAGAGACCCAGTACTTC
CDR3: CASSEYTSGGPYQETQYF

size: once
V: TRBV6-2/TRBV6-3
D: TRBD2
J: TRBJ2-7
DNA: TGTGCCAGCAGTCAACGGGGGGGCGGGCTCTACGAGCAGTACTTC
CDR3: CASSQRGGGLYEQYF

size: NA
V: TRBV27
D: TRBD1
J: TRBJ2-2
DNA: TGTGCCAGCCGATCCGGGACAGGGGGTAGCACCGGGGAGCTGTTTTTT
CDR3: CASRSGTGGSTGELFF

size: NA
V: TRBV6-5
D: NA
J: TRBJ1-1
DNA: TGTGCCAGCAGGCACAATGAAGCTTTCTTT
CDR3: CASRHNEAFF

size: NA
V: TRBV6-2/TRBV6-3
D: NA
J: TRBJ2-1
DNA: TGTGCCAGCAGTTACTCGGCGGGGGCCTACGATGAGCAGTTCTTC
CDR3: CASSYSAGAYDEQFF

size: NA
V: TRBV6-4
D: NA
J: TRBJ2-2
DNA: TGTGCCTCCAGCCCAGGGGCGTCCGGGGAGCTGTTTTTT
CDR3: CASSPGASGELFF

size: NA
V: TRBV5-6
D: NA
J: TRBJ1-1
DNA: TGTGCCAGCAGCTTGTATTACACTGAAGCTTTCTTT
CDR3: CASSLYYTEAFF

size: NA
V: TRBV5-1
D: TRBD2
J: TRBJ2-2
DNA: TGCGCCAGCAGCCTGACTAGCGGGGGGGGCGCCGGGGAGCTGTTTTTT
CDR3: CASSLTSGGGAGELFF

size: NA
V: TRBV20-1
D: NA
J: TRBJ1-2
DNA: TGCAGTGCTAGTAACAGGGAGGGCTACACCTTC
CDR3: CSASNREGYTF